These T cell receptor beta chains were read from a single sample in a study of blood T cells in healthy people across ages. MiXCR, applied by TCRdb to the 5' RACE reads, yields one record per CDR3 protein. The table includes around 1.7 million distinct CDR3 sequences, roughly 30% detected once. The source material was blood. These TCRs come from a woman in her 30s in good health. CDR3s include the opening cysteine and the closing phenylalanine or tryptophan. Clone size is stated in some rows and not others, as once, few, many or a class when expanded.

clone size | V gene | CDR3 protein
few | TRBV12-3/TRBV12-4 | CASSTGQGEGQPQHF
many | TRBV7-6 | CASSLDLAGAWNEQFF
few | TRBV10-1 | CATVASEQFF
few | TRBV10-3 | CAISEFGQGADTEAFF
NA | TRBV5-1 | CASHRPPSDEQFF
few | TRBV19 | CASSIQGRGGYNEQFF
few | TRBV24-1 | CATSEPGEDGYTF
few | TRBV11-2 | CASSLGLLAGGPGRHNEQFF
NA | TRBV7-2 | CASSRTGTDPGYGYTF
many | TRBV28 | CASRQGLLNSPLHF
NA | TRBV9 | CASSVEYMNTEAFF
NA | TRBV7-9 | CASISHARDRNEQFF
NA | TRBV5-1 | CASSLRRQEIQEAQYF
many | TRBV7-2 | CASSPPGLAGNAEQFF
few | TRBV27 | CASSLNPGANTEAFF
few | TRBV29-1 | CSVEDRQYQETQYF
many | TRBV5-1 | CASSLVRTKVETQYF
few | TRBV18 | CASSPRGTSGRGSYEQYF
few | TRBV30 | CAWSQDFLREEQFF
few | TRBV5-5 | CASSLVATGTLYGYTF
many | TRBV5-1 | CASTRDSSYNEQFF
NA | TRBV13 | CASSLGPLVGGPAEQFF
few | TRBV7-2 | CASSPQPWTSGMETQYF
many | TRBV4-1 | CASSQEFFTDTQYF
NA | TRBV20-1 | CSASTAGLTSGGGDEQFF
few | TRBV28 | CASSLLEGALVNEQFF
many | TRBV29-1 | CSGGDGGDYGYTF
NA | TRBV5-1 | CASSIGPVKEAQYF
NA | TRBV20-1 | CSARYGGSTDTQYF
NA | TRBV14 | CASSAVGETQDF
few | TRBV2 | CASKTQVSGANVLTF
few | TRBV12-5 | CASAHPAEAFF
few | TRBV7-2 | CACSLARGGQPQHF
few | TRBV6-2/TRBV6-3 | CASSYMDGGRYEQYF
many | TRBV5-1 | CASSLGPGISGEQYF
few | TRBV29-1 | CSVVWGRGTEAFF
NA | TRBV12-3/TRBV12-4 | CASTQVQGAAKLFF
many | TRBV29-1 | CSARDHQETQYF
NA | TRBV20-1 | CSAPGLRDVYEQYF
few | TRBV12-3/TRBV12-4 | CASSSYRDIGYTF
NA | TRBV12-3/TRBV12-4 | CASSFQGPMNTEDFF
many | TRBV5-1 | CASSYTSLAGTRGQETQYF
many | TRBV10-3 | CAISEFSSYEQYF
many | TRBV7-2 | CASRFGGSGYGYTF
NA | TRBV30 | CAWSGQGPDTQYF
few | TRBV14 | CASSNDLTSGRRNTQYF
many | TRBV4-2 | CASSQERGKYEQYF
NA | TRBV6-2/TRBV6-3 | CASRPRGKGDVYEQYF
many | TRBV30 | CAWSVSGQRSYEQYF